The 27 T cell receptor beta chains listed next were all sequenced from one sample in a study of T cell repertoires in cytomegalovirus infection. TCRdb independently ran MiXCR on the reads; one entry per CDR3 protein. The profile shows more than 500,000 distinct CDR3 sequences, 15% to 20% of them singletons. Sequenced input: CD8+ T cells from PBMCs. The receptor set was obtained from a human donor in good health (CMV status not recorded). Some clones in this sample may be carry-over from other donors' samples.

This clonotype was counted a few times. V usage is TRBV19 and J usage is TRBJ2-4; 8 nucleotides align to TRBD2. With V trimmed by 5 bases and J by 3 bases, 6 bases remained unmatched. Germline V gene sequence: CDR1 LNHDA, CDR2 SQIVND (reference sequence). CDR3 size: 15 residues. The CDR3 sequence: CASSAQAGVKNIQYF. The CDR3 DNA reads TGTGCCAGTAGTGCCCAAGCGGGAGTCAAAAACATTCAGTACTTC.

This clonotype was seen many times. The rearrangement links TRBV7-3 to TRBJ2-2; D unresolved. The CDR3 has 14 amino acids. V dropped 5 bases and J dropped 3 bases, with 10 bases sitting between them. Germline CDR1 SGHTA, CDR2 FQGTGA. This CDR3 is CASSPSGDTGELFF. The CDR3, as DNA: TGTGCCAGCAGCCCCTCAGGAGACACCGGGGAGCTGTTTTTT.

This clonotype was detected ten times or more. The V and J genes are TRBV27 and TRBJ1-2, with D tentatively TRBD1 (5 bases). The CDR3 runs 14 residues. V was trimmed by 2 bases and J by 2 bases, leaving 9 bases between them. CDR1 is MNHEY, CDR2 SMNVEV, per germline (reference sequence). The CDR3 nucleotides are TGTGCCAGCAGTTTAACCCGGGACAACTATGGCTACACCTTC. Translated: CASSLTRDNYGYTF.

This clonotype was observed many times. The gene calls are TRBV28 and TRBJ1-2; D might be TRBD1 (5 bases). The CDR3 has 16 amino acids. Looked up from germline, CDR1 is MDHEN and CDR2 is SYDVKM. With 7 bases removed from V and 4 bases from J, the gap between germline ends came to 22 bases. The CDR3 DNA sequence: TGTGCCAGCAAGAGACAGAGGGACTTAAAGCCCTATGGCTACACCTTC. It encodes CASKRQRDLKPYGYTF.

This clonotype was seen more than once but under ten times. This chain links TRBV6-2 or TRBV6-3 with TRBJ2-1; 12 bases map to TRBD2. The V gene's germline CDR1 is MNHEY and CDR2 SVGEGT. Trimming took 3 bases from V and 9 from J; bases not matched to a gene: 9. This CDR3 comprises 16 residues. DNA of the CDR3: TGTGCCAGCAGTTATGCACTAGCGGGGGGTTTCACTGAGCAGTTCTTC. Translation: CASSYALAGGFTEQFF.

Ten or more counts support this clonotype. This sequence joins TRBV2 and TRBJ2-3; 10 bases match TRBD2. V shed 2 bases, J shed 4 bases, and the junction held 3 bases outside the gene matches. The CDR3 length is 15 residues. CDR1 SNHLY and CDR2 FYNNEI come from the germline V gene. The CDR3 loop reads CASSESGTSADTQYF. CDR3 sequence (DNA): TGTGCCAGCAGTGAATCCGGGACTAGCGCAGATACGCAGTATTTT.

This clonotype was seen at least ten times. This rearrangement joins TRBV7-6 to TRBJ2-1; D is undetermined. Germline-derived CDR1 and CDR2 are SGHVS and FNYEAQ. The CDR3 is made up of 14 amino acids. The germline V and J ends were trimmed by 6 bases and 0 bases, with 9 bases remaining between them. CDR3 amino acids: CASSHGYSYNEQFF. CDR3 in DNA: TGTGCCAGCAGTCACGGCTACTCCTACAATGAGCAGTTCTTC.

The sample holds many counts of this clonotype. Written as DNA, the CDR3 is TGTGCCAGCAGCTTAACGGGGGACAGGGAACAGCCCCAGCATTTT. It encodes CASSLTGDREQPQHF. The chain recombines TRBV11-2 with TRBJ1-5; 9 bases fit TRBD1. V was clipped by 2 bases and J by 7 bases; unmatched bases: 6. CDR1 and CDR2 (germline): SGHAT, FQNNGV. The CDR3 covers 15 residues.

V usage is TRBV11-3 and J usage is TRBJ1-1; D might be TRBD1 (6 bases). In germline, CDR1 is SGHNT, CDR2 YENEEA. Trimming cost V 5 bases and J 3 bases, with 16 bases left between them. This CDR3 spans 15 amino acids. As DNA, the CDR3 is TGTGCCAGCAGCCCCGCAGGGGCGGCGCACACTGAAGCTTTCTTT. This codes for CASSPAGAAHTEAFF.

The V call is TRBV19, the J call TRBJ1-1; D is uncertain. CDR3 size: 13 residues. Trimming cost V 3 bases and J 1 base, with 6 bases left between them. The germline V gene has CDR1 LNHDA and CDR2 SQIVND (reference sequence). The CDR3 coding sequence is TGTGCCAGTAGTATCAACGGGAACACTGAAGCTTTCTTT. Residues: CASSINGNTEAFF.

This clonotype occurred many times. V and J are TRBV20-1 and TRBJ2-3, with D maybe TRBD2 (5 bases). The germline gives CDR1 DFQATT, CDR2 SNEGSKA (reference sequence). The CDR3 totals 13 residues. The V gene lost 0 bases and the J gene lost 4 bases, with 8 bases spanning the gap. The CDR3 sequence is CSARDPSPDTQYF. The DNA for the CDR3 is TGCAGTGCTAGAGATCCTAGCCCAGATACGCAGTATTTT.

This clonotype was detected ten times or more. The chain links TRBV6-5 to TRBJ1-4, with a possible D match to TRBD1 (6 bases). V lost 3 bases and J 3 bases, leaving 20 bases between the germline ends. CDR1 is MNHEY, CDR2 SVGAGI, per germline. The CDR3 runs to 18 residues. The CDR3 region is CASSYSRPRGNSNEKLFF. CDR3 in DNA: TGTGCCAGCAGTTATTCCCGCCCTAGGGGGAACTCTAATGAAAAACTGTTTTTT.

The chain joins TRBV6-4 to TRBJ2-3; 11 nucleotides match TRBD1. Germline CDR1 reads MRHNA; CDR2 reads SNTAGT. The CDR3 extends over 16 amino acids. The trim removed 6 bases at V and 0 bases at J, leaving 5 bases unmatched. DNA for the CDR3: TGTGCCAGCAGCCGGGACAGGGGGGCCAGCACAGATACGCAGTATTTT. It encodes CASSRDRGASTDTQYF.

The CDR3 DNA is TGTGCCACCAGTCGGACAGGGGGCAATCAGCCCCAGCATTTT. Protein: CATSRTGGNQPQHF. The chain uses TRBV24-1 and TRBJ1-5; 9 nucleotides match TRBD1. The junction had 1 base not matched to a gene; V was cut back by 6 bases and J by 2 bases. The CDR3 is 14 residues long. In germline, CDR1 is KGHDR, CDR2 SFDVKD.

This clonotype has only a few counts. The gene calls are TRBV15 and TRBJ2-1; TRBD1 agrees at 9 bases. CDR1 and CDR2 from the germline V gene are LNHNV and YYDKDF (reference sequence). The CDR3 length is 18 residues. The junction had 15 bases not matched to a gene; V was cut back by 5 bases and J by 4 bases. DNA of the CDR3: TGTGCCACCAGCCCGCCAAGGGGCGACAGGGGGGCGTACAATGAGCAGTTCTTC. Protein: CATSPPRGDRGAYNEQFF.

This clonotype was found many times. V gene TRBV7-8 combines with J gene TRBJ2-3; D ambiguous. Germline assignment: CDR1 SGHVS and CDR2 FQNEAQ. With 4 bases removed from V and 2 bases from J, the gap between germline ends came to 4 bases. This CDR3 has 12 amino acids. The CDR3 nucleotides read TGTGCCAGCAGCTCCTTCACAGATACGCAGTATTTT. It yields the protein CASSSFTDTQYF.

This chain joins TRBV27 and TRBJ2-1; TRBD2 matches 13 bases. Germline trimming cut 6 bases from V and 8 bases from J; bases unmatched to any gene: 4. Germline V CDR1 and CDR2: MNHEY, SMNVEV (reference sequence). The CDR3 length is 14 residues. CDR3: CASRGLAGLDEQFF. In DNA, the CDR3 is TGTGCCAGCAGGGGACTAGCGGGATTAGATGAGCAGTTCTTC.

In this sample, this clonotype turned up a few times. The rearrangement joins TRBV27 to TRBJ1-5; no definite D call. This CDR3 is 17 amino acids long. V lost 2 bases and J lost 0, with 14 bases in between. CDR1 and CDR2 (germline): MNHEY, SMNVEV (reference sequence). This chain's CDR3 is CASSLSVGPNSNQPQHF. CDR3 nucleotides: TGTGCCAGCAGTTTAAGCGTAGGACCTAATAGCAATCAGCCCCAGCATTTT.

Ten or more counts support this clonotype. This rearrangement joins TRBV7-3 to TRBJ2-1; no definite D call. V shed 5 bases and J shed 0 bases, with 14 bases lying between them. Germline V CDR1 and CDR2: SGHTA, FQGTGA. The CDR3 spans 16 residues. The CDR3 reads CASSMDRMSSYNEQFF. In DNA form, the CDR3 reads TGTGCCAGCAGCATGGACCGAATGAGCTCCTACAATGAGCAGTTCTTC.

With respect to this clonotype: Compared with germline, one end of the junction differs, possibly owing to a read error. CDR3 region: CASGHPSGGGGQETQYF. In nucleotides, the CDR3 is TGTGCCAGCGGCCACCCCTCCGGGGGGGGCGGGCAAGAGACCCAGTACTTC. The V and J genes are TRBV4-2 and TRBJ2-5; 8 bases line up with TRBD2. Germline loops: CDR1 LGHNA, CDR2 YNFKEQ. This CDR3 comprises 17 residues.

This chain uses TRBV29-1 with TRBJ2-1, with a weak D call TRBD2 (6 bases). The CDR3 runs to 11 residues. Germline V gene lookup returns CDR1 SQVTM and CDR2 ANQGSEA. CDR3 DNA sequence: TGCAGTGCCCCTGGGAGGCATGAGCAGTTCTTC. Its protein is CSAPGRHEQFF.

This chain links TRBV29-1 with TRBJ2-2; a weak D match, TRBD1 (6 bases). Trimming removed 1 base from V and 0 bases from J, with 9 bases in between. The germline gives CDR1 SQVTM, CDR2 ANQGSEA. The CDR3 runs to 15 residues. In DNA, the CDR3 is TGCAGCGTTGAAGGAAGGGGGACGAACACCGGGGAGCTGTTTTTT. Amino acids: CSVEGRGTNTGELFF.

This clonotype turned up a few times. The chain is built from TRBV4-1 and TRBJ1-6, with a weak D call TRBD1 (5 bases). V was clipped by 3 bases and J by 5 bases, with 17 bases between them. The CDR3 loop spans 17 amino acids. CDR1 is MGHRA and CDR2 is YSYEKL in the germline V gene. Here the CDR3 DNA reads TGCGCCAGCAGCCACCTGCGGGGCCCCCGGGATAATTCACCCCTCCACTTT. This codes for CASSHLRGPRDNSPLHF.

This clonotype was recorded at least ten times. This chain connects TRBV7-6 to TRBJ1-3; no firm D call. Between the trimmed V and J ends, which lost 5 bases and 0 bases, there was a span of 8 bases. The CDR3 spans 14 residues. Germline V gene sequence: CDR1 SGHVS, CDR2 FNYEAQ. For the CDR3, the DNA is TGTGCCAGCAGCGCCCTCGGCTCTGGAAACACCATATATTTT. Amino acids: CASSALGSGNTIYF.

Many counts were recorded for this clonotype. This sequence joins TRBV27 and TRBJ2-2; D might be TRBD2 (6 bases). Germline values: CDR1 MNHEY, CDR2 SMNVEV (reference sequence). V was shortened by 0 bases and J by 4 bases, with 12 bases between the two germline ends. CDR3 size: 16 residues. CDR3 residues: CASSLSGGLITGELFF. CDR3 coding DNA: TGTGCCAGCAGTTTATCGGGGGGATTGATCACCGGGGAGCTGTTTTTT.

This clonotype was seen a handful of times. The chain employs TRBV24-1 and TRBJ1-1; D not certain. Trimming stripped 5 bases from V and 5 bases from J, with 8 bases between. CDR3 size: 12 residues. CDR1 and CDR2 from the germline V gene are KGHDR and SFDVKD. CDR3 sequence (DNA): TGTGCCACCAGTGGAGCGGGGACTGAAGCTTTCTTT. This sequence encodes CATSGAGTEAFF.

This clonotype was observed at least ten times. V is TRBV5-6 and J is TRBJ2-7; TRBD2 aligns across 12 bases. V gave up 4 bases and J gave up 2 bases; unmatched junction bases: 1. The CDR3 runs to 14 residues. Per the germline V gene, CDR1 is SGHDT and CDR2 is YYEEEE. CDR3 in amino acids: CASSPSGGAYEQYF. CDR3 in DNA: TGTGCCAGCAGCCCTAGCGGGGGGGCCTACGAGCAGTACTTC.